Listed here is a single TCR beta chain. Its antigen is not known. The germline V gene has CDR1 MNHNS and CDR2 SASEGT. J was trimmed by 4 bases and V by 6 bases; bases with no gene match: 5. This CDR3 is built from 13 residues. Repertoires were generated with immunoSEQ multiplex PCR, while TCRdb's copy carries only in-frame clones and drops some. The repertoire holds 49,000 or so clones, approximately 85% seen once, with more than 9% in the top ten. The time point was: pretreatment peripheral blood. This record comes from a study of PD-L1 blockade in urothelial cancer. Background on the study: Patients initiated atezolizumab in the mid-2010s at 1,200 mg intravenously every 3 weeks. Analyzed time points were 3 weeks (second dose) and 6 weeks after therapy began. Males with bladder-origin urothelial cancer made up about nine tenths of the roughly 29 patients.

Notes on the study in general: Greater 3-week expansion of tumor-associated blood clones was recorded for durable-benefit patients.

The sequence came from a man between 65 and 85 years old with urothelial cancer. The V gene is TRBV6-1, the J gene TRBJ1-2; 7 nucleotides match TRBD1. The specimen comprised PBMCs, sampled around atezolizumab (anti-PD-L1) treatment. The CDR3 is CASSLGQSYGYTF. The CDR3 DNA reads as TGTGCCAGCAGCTTGGGACAGAGCTATGGCTACACCTTC.